The clone carrying this TCR beta chain appeared a few times. Germline assignment: CDR1 SQVTM and CDR2 ANQGSEA. The length of the CDR3 is 14 residues. Trimming took 3 bases from V and 5 from J, leaving 16 bases between them. Amplifying from RNA transcripts, the study obtained TCR beta CDR3 regions. An initial RT-PCR round employing HTBI primers preceded a second-round multiplex PCR. TCRdb re-called the multiplex PCR reads with MiXCR, one entry per CDR3 protein. The profile covers 900,000 to 1,200,000 distinct CDR3 sequences, with approximately 35% appearing a single time and around 10% taken by the ten largest. The data derive from a study of Graves' ophthalmopathy and Graves' hyperthyroidism.

This receptor was obtained from an adult man with Graves' hyperthyroidism. The J gene is TRBJ1-2, the V gene TRBV29-1; D is unresolved. Sequencing was done on a sample of peripheral blood or thyroid tissue (not recorded which). The CDR3 region has the DNA TGCAGCGTTGAGGTTTCGCGCGGCCGATATGGCTACACCTTC. Its protein product is CSVEVSRGRYGYTF. Supplemented by reference TRBV29-1 and TRBJ1-2, the full variable domain reads SAVISQKPSRDICQRGTSLTIQCQVDSQVTMMFWYRQQPGQSLTLIATANQGSEATYESGFVIDKFPISRPNLTFSTLTVSNMSPEDSSIYLCSVEVSRGRYGYTFGSGTRLTVV.